This record looks at one T cell receptor beta chain sequence and its context. The antigen is not known. This record belongs to a study of long-term antiretroviral therapy in people with HIV. Study conclusions and caveats: Absence of data on ART adherence, viral resistance or therapy changes was noted.

Survey-level immunoSEQ v3.0 assays were run. TCRdb's table, derived via immunoSEQ multiplex PCR, lists solely in-frame clones and lacks some. The sample has approximately 32,000 clones, about 83% seen once. Post-ART PBMC samples numbered at least two per donor, and pre-ART ones at least one. Treatment for every participant with HIV took place in the United States. CDR1 is SNHLY, CDR2 FYNNEI, per germline. V was pared by 4 bases and J by 4 bases, with 8 bases of the junction left unmatched. The CDR3 is 15 residues long. The chain links TRBV2 to TRBJ2-5, with 8 bases lining up with TRBD2. The sample was unsorted PBMCs, taken 0.4 years before starting antiretroviral therapy. The sequence was collected from a man aged 18 to 30 with HIV. CDR3 sequence: CASSGRGGRTETQYF. CDR3 sequence (DNA): TGTGCCAGCAGTGGCCGGGGGGGACGGACAGAGACCCAGTACTTC.